This T cell receptor beta chain appears in the sequencing data of a study of CD8 T cells in Susac syndrome. A quantity of roughly 0.5 to 1 ug RNA underwent reverse transcription using random hexamers. An immunoSEQ multiplex PCR generated amplified TCR beta CDR3 products spanning 54 Vbeta and 13 Jbeta. In TCRdb, the immunoSEQ multiplex PCR reads were re-called with MiXCR into one record per CDR3 protein. The sample lists about 300,000 distinct CDR3 sequences, about 91% occurring once. Peripheral blood CD8+ and CD4+ T cells were profiled by TCR beta sequencing. In the multiple sclerosis control group, patients were treatment-naive and had stable or active relapsing-remitting disease. Germline V CDR1 and CDR2: SGDLS, YYNGEE. The CDR3 runs 15 residues. V shed 0 bases and J shed 1 base, with 10 bases lying between them.

The chain carries TRBV9 and TRBJ2-5; D may be TRBD1 (5 bases). The sequence was collected from a human donor with multiple sclerosis. The sequencing input was CD8+ T cells from PBMCs. The CDR3 spells CASSVVPGPQETQYF. In DNA, the CDR3 is TGTGCCAGCAGCGTAGTTCCAGGGCCCCAAGAGACCCAGTACTTC.